This TCR beta chain was retrieved from a study of molecular identifiers for immune sequencing clone quantification (dated by TCRdb to 2016 to 2019). The study in broad terms: In a replicate experiment, RNA from around 20,000 or 100,000 naive CD8 T cells was split into five aliquots, four of which were sequenced. CD8 T cells were used in a methods study to benchmark molecular-identifier clustering-based TCR repertoire sequencing (MIDCIRS) and TCR RNA copy counting. Study-wide conclusions, independent of this receptor: Spiked-in Jurkat TCR RNA equivalent to a single cell was reported to be detectable even among over 800,000 naive CD8 T cells. The naive libraries included spiked-in Jurkat TCR RNA (around 10 copies' worth), and this RNA is not part of the donor repertoire. Modeling indicated approximately 2.7 TCR RNA copies recovered per cell, compared with roughly 9.7 by digital PCR, which implies a capture efficiency of around 30%. When barcode sub-clustering was left out, chimeric consensus sequences inflated TCR diversity, with chimeras reaching as high as 47%. The sizes of highly expanded clones could end up underestimated when identical TCR molecules share a barcode. In CMV-specific effector cells, clones with more than 20 RNA copies contained over 98% of molecules, whereas in naive cells such clones contained under 1% of molecules.

Trimming accounts for 0 bases at V and 1 base at J, while the number of junction bases matched to no gene is 11. CDR1 and CDR2 are read off the germline V gene as SGHRS and YFSETQ. CDR3 length: 18 amino acids, cysteine to phenylalanine. Just the 54-base CDR3 DNA is kept, in frame starting at base 1. Libraries were made using PCR. This sample was sequenced with an Illumina HiSeq 4000. Bulk TCR libraries were generated as previously described, with the TCR primers listed in Table S5 used. The Qiagen AllPrep DNA/RNA kit was used to purify total RNA. Before analysis, reads from multiple sequencing runs of one library were combined. The authors' analysis ran thus. Reads were retained only if an exact TCR constant sequence was present, and the retained reads were trimmed to 150 nt and grouped according to their 12-nt molecular barcodes. Within each barcode group, reads were sub-clustered at a 15% Levenshtein threshold, and quality-weighted consensus sequences were built per RNA molecule. Non-functional sequences were removed, as were lower-count sequences one edit away from another. Barcode sub-clusters with fewer than 20% of the maximum read count were removed, based on fitting two negative binomial distributions. Using fastp at Q25 and MiXCR, TCRdb reprocessed the public reads and kept productive beta chains. Every distinct CDR3 protein forms one entry, paired with its most common genes and DNA. Clone size and V and J calls follow TCRdb, not the original study. The sample profile shows about 60,000 distinct CDR3 sequences; about a sixth of them were found once. The ten largest make up 1.5% of the sample.

On this clonotype: No antigen is known for it. Per-base quality was not reported, and no clone a single base away is much larger than it.

Naive CD8 T cell libraries were made from 20,000 to 1,000,000 sorted cells using 10%, 30% or 50% of purified RNA. Naive CD8 T cells, defined as CD8+CD4-CCR7+CD45RA+, were FACS-sorted into RLT Plus buffer on a BD FACSAria II. To test detection sensitivity, Jurkat RNA equivalent to more than 9 TCR copies was spiked into samples of roughly 18,000-1,000,000 naive CD8 T cells. CD8 T cells were enriched with RosetteSep CD8+ T Cell Enrichment Cocktail and Ficoll-Paque, followed by ACK red cell lysis. The sequenced sample was naive CD8+ T cells from blood, with Jurkat cell RNA spiked in. The sample's cell subset or site, from its label and the paper: FACS-sorted CD8+CD4-CCR7+CD45RA+ naive T cells. The chain couples TRBV5-1 to TRBJ2-7; TRBD2 agrees with 9 junctional bases. This clonotype was obtained from a human donor in good health. Some libraries in this study had Jurkat cell RNA spiked in. The CDR3 corresponds to CASSLVPSGKPLSYEQYF. The DNA sequence is given as TGCGCCAGCAGCTTGGTCCCTAGCGGGAAGCCACTATCCTACGAGCAGTACTTC.